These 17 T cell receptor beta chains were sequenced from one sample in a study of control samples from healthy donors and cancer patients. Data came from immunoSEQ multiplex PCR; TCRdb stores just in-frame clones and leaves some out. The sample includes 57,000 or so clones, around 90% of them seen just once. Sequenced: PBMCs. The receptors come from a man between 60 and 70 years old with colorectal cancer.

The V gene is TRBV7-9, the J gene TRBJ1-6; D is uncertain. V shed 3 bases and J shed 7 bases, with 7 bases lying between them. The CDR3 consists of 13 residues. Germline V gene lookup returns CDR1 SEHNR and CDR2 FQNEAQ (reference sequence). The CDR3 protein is CASSFGPNSPLHF. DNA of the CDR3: TGTGCCAGCAGCTTTGGACCAAATTCACCCCTCCACTTT.

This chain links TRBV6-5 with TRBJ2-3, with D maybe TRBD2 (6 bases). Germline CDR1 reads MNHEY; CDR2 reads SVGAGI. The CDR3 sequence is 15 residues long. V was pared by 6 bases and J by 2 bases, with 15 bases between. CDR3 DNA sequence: TGTGCCAGCAGCCCCCGGGACTTTGCCACAGATACGCAGTATTTT. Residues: CASSPRDFATDTQYF.

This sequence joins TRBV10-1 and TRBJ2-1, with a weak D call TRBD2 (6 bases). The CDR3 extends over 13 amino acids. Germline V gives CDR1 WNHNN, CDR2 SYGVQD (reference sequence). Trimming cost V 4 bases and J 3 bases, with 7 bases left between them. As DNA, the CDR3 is TGCGCCAGCAGTGCGGACTACTACAATGAGCAGTTCTTC. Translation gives CASSADYYNEQFF.

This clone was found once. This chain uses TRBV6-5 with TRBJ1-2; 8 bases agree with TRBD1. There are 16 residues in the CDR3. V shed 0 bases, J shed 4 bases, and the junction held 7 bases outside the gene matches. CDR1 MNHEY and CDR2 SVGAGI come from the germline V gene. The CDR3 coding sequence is TGTGCCAGCAGTTACTCGGCAGGGGGCCAAGGCTATGGCTACACCTTC. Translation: CASSYSAGGQGYGYTF.

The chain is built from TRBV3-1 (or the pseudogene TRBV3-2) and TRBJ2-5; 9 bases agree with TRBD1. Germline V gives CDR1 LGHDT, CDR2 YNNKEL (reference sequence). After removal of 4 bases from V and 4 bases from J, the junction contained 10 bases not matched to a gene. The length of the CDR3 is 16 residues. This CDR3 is CASSRGGTGSGETQYF. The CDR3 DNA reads TGTGCCAGCAGCCGGGGGGGGACAGGGTCCGGAGAGACCCAGTACTTC.

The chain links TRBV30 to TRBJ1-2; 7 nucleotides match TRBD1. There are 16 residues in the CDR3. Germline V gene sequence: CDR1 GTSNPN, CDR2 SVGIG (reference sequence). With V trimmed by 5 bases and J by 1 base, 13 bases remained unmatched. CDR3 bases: TGTGCCTGGGGGGGCCGGGGAGGGGGCGATAACTATGGCTACACCTTC. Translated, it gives CAWGGRGGGDNYGYTF.

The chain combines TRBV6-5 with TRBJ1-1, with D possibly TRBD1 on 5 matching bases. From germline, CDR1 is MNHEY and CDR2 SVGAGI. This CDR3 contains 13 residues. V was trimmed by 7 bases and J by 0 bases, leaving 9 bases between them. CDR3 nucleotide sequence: TGTGCCAGCATGGGGGTGTTGAACACTGAAGCTTTCTTT. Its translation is CASMGVLNTEAFF.

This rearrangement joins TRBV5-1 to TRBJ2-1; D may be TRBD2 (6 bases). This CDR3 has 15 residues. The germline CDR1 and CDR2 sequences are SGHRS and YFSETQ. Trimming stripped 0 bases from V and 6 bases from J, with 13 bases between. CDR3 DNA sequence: TGCGCCAGCAGCTTGGCGGGGACTGGAACCAATGAGCAGTTCTTC. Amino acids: CASSLAGTGTNEQFF.

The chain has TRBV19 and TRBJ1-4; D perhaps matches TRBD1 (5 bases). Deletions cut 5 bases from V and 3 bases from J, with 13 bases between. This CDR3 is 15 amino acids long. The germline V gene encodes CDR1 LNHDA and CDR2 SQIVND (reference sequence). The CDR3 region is CASSLRQPSNEKLFF. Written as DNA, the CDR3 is TGTGCCAGTAGTTTACGACAGCCTTCTAATGAAAAACTGTTTTTT.

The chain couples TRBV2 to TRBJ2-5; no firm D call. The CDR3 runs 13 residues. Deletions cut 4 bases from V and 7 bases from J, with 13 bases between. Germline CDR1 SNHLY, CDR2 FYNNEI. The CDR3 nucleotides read TGTGCCAGCAGTGGGACGGAGAGAGGGACCCAGTACTTC. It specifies CASSGTERGTQYF.

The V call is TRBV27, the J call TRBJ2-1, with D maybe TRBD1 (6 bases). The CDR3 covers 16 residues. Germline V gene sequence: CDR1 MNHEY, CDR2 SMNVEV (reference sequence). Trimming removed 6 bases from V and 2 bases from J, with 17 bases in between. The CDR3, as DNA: TGTGCCAGCAGACCAACCGGGACACTGGCCTACAATGAGCAGTTCTTC. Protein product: CASRPTGTLAYNEQFF.

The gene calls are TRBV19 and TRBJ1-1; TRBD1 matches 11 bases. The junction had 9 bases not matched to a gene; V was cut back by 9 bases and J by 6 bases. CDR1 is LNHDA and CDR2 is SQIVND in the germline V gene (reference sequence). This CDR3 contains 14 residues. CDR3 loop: CASSDRGLSPEAFF. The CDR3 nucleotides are TGTGCCAGCTCGGACAGGGGGCTCTCTCCTGAAGCTTTCTTT.

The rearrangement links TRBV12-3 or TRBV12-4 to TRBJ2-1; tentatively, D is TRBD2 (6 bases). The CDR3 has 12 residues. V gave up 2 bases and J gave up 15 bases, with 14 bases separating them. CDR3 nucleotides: TGTGCCAGCAGTTTATCTAGCCACGGGGGGTTCTTC. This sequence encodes CASSLSSHGGFF.

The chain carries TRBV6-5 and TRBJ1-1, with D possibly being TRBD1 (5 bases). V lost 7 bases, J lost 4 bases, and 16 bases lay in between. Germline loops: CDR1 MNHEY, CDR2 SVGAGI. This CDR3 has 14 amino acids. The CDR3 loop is CASISDGGGTEAFF. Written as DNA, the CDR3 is TGTGCCAGCATCTCAGACGGGGGGGGCACTGAAGCTTTCTTT.

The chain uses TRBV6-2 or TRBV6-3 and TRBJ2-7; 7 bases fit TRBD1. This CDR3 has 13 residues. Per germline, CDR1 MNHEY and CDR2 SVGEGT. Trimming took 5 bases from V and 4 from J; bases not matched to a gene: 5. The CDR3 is CASSPGQNYEQYF. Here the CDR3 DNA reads TGTGCCAGCAGTCCGGGACAGAATTACGAGCAGTACTTC.

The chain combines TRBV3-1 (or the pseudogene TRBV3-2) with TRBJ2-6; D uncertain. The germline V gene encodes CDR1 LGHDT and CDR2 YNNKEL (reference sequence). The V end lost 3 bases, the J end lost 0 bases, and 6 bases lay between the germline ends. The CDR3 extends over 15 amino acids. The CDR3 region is CASSQSLSGANVLTF. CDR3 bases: TGTGCCAGCAGCCAGTCCCTCTCTGGGGCCAACGTCCTGACTTTC.

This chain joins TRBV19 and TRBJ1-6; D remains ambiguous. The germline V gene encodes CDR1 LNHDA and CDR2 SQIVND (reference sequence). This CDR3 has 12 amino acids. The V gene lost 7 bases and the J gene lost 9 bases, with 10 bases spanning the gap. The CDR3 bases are TGTGCCAGTACCAGTTTGGTTTCACCCCTCCACTTT. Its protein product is CASTSLVSPLHF.